A selection of T cell receptor beta chains follows, all from one sample in a study of T cells after yellow fever vaccination. From the 5' RACE reads, TCRdb called clonotypes with MiXCR, one entry per CDR3 protein. The sample consists of roughly 310,000 distinct CDR3 sequences, 8.5% to 9% of them appearing once. The sequencing here drew on PBMCs, taken on the day of the first yellow fever vaccination. These receptors all come from a man aged 18 to 30 who received the YFV17D yellow fever vaccine. CDR3s include the opening cysteine and the closing phenylalanine or tryptophan. A D gene is named only where the DNA matches it firmly. Part of the rows lack a size; the others show once, few, many or a class for expanded clones.

CDR3aa: CASSSYTQGPTLHF; CDR3nt: TGTGCCAGCAGCTCATATACACAGGGACCCACCCTCCACTTT; j_gene: TRBJ1-6; abundance: few; v_gene: TRBV5-5; d_gene: -
CDR3aa: CASSPGNLQETQYF; CDR3nt: TGTGCCAGCTCACCAGGCAATCTACAAGAGACCCAGTACTTC; j_gene: TRBJ2-5; abundance: few; v_gene: TRBV18; d_gene: -
CDR3aa: CASSPRREKLFF; CDR3nt: TGTGCCAGCTCACCACGGAGGGAAAAACTGTTTTTT; j_gene: TRBJ1-4; abundance: -; v_gene: TRBV18; d_gene: -
CDR3aa: CASSQDKGQGVLTQYF; CDR3nt: TGCGCCAGCAGCCAAGATAAGGGACAGGGGGTCTTAACCCAGTACTTC; j_gene: TRBJ2-5; abundance: few; v_gene: TRBV4-3; d_gene: TRBD1
CDR3aa: CASSPQLGRDTQYF; CDR3nt: TGCGCCAGCAGCCCACAGTTGGGTCGAGATACGCAGTATTTT; j_gene: TRBJ2-3; abundance: few; v_gene: TRBV4-3; d_gene: -
CDR3aa: CASSPRGLASYNEQFF; CDR3nt: TGTGCCAGCAGCCCCCGGGGCCTCGCCTCCTACAATGAGCAGTTCTTC; j_gene: TRBJ2-1; abundance: many; v_gene: TRBV7-9; d_gene: -
CDR3aa: CASSPAGTGYQETQYF; CDR3nt: TGTGCCAGCAGTCCGGCCGGGACAGGATACCAAGAGACCCAGTACTTC; j_gene: TRBJ2-5; abundance: -; v_gene: TRBV12-3/TRBV12-4; d_gene: TRBD1
CDR3aa: CASSPGQAGTGELFF; CDR3nt: TGTGCCAGCAGCCCGGGACAGGCTGGCACCGGGGAGCTGTTTTTT; j_gene: TRBJ2-2; abundance: few; v_gene: TRBV6-1; d_gene: TRBD1
CDR3aa: CASKTPGRGPDTQYF; CDR3nt: TGTGCCAGCAAGACCCCGGGGAGGGGGCCAGATACGCAGTATTTT; j_gene: TRBJ2-3; abundance: -; v_gene: TRBV2; d_gene: -
CDR3aa: CASSPPVTVSYNEQFF; CDR3nt: TGTGCCAGCAGCCCTCCTGTGACAGTCTCCTACAATGAGCAGTTCTTC; j_gene: TRBJ2-1; abundance: few; v_gene: TRBV7-9; d_gene: -
CDR3aa: CASSQGGTALAGELFF; CDR3nt: TGTGCCAGCAGCCAGGGTGGGACAGCACTGGCCGGGGAGCTGTTTTTT; j_gene: TRBJ2-2; abundance: -; v_gene: TRBV4-2; d_gene: TRBD1
CDR3aa: CSARKEAAGNTIYF; CDR3nt: TGCAGTGCTAGAAAGGAGGCAGCTGGAAACACCATATATTTT; j_gene: TRBJ1-3; abundance: few; v_gene: TRBV20-1; d_gene: -
CDR3aa: CSAPTGGWETQYF; CDR3nt: TGCAGTGCACCGACAGGGGGCTGGGAGACCCAGTACTTC; j_gene: TRBJ2-5; abundance: -; v_gene: TRBV20-1; d_gene: TRBD1
CDR3aa: CASSSTGYEQYF; CDR3nt: TGTGCCAGCAGCTCTACAGGTTACGAGCAGTACTTC; j_gene: TRBJ2-7; abundance: few; v_gene: TRBV7-2; d_gene: -
CDR3aa: CASSVAGGDTQYF; CDR3nt: TGTGCCAGCAGCGTAGCGGGGGGCGATACGCAGTATTTT; j_gene: TRBJ2-3; abundance: -; v_gene: TRBV9; d_gene: -
CDR3aa: CASSTGYYEQYF; CDR3nt: TGTGCCAGCTCGACAGGGTACTACGAGCAGTACTTC; j_gene: TRBJ2-7; abundance: -; v_gene: TRBV2; d_gene: TRBD1
CDR3aa: CAISGQDTSTDTQYF; CDR3nt: TGTGCCATCAGTGGACAGGACACAAGCACAGATACGCAGTATTTT; j_gene: TRBJ2-3; abundance: few; v_gene: TRBV10-3; d_gene: -
CDR3aa: CATSVRVTDTQYF; CDR3nt: TGTGCCACCAGTGTTCGCGTTACAGATACGCAGTATTTT; j_gene: TRBJ2-3; abundance: few; v_gene: TRBV24-1; d_gene: -
CDR3aa: CSVFGANTGELFF; CDR3nt: TGCAGCGTCTTTGGTGCGAACACCGGGGAGCTGTTTTTT; j_gene: TRBJ2-2; abundance: -; v_gene: TRBV29-1; d_gene: -
CDR3aa: CASSLNGLSTDTQYF; CDR3nt: TGTGCCAGCAGCTTGAACGGGCTTAGCACAGATACGCAGTATTTT; j_gene: TRBJ2-3; abundance: few; v_gene: TRBV5-4; d_gene: -
CDR3aa: CASSYIPRLGRLGYGYTF; CDR3nt: TGTGCCAGCAGTTACATCCCGCGACTTGGCCGCCTAGGCTATGGCTACACCTTC; j_gene: TRBJ1-2; abundance: -; v_gene: TRBV6-2/TRBV6-3; d_gene: -
CDR3aa: CASTLGTSGGEQFF; CDR3nt: TGTGCCAGCACTCTGGGGACTAGCGGGGGGGAGCAGTTCTTC; j_gene: TRBJ2-1; abundance: few; v_gene: TRBV9; d_gene: TRBD2
CDR3aa: CASSVGSSYNEQFF; CDR3nt: TGTGCCAGCAGCGTGGGGAGCTCCTACAATGAGCAGTTCTTC; j_gene: TRBJ2-1; abundance: -; v_gene: TRBV7-8; d_gene: -
CDR3aa: CASSLAPGTRNTGELFF; CDR3nt: TGCGCCAGCAGCTTGGCCCCAGGGACCCGGAACACCGGGGAGCTGTTTTTT; j_gene: TRBJ2-2; abundance: -; v_gene: TRBV5-1; d_gene: -
CDR3aa: CASSLSPAGGNTQYF; CDR3nt: TGTGCCAGCAGTTTATCTCCAGCGGGGGGGAATACGCAGTATTTT; j_gene: TRBJ2-3; abundance: few; v_gene: TRBV27; d_gene: TRBD2
CDR3aa: CASSRFPPGRFTDTQYF; CDR3nt: TGTGCCAGCAGCCGCTTCCCCCCCGGCAGGTTCACAGATACGCAGTATTTT; j_gene: TRBJ2-3; abundance: -; v_gene: TRBV3-1; d_gene: -
CDR3aa: CASSLGQSNTEAFF; CDR3nt: TGTGCCAGCAGCTTAGGACAGTCGAACACTGAAGCTTTCTTT; j_gene: TRBJ1-1; abundance: many; v_gene: TRBV11-2; d_gene: -
CDR3aa: CSVQGLADNEQFF; CDR3nt: TGCAGCGTGCAGGGACTAGCGGATAATGAGCAGTTCTTC; j_gene: TRBJ2-1; abundance: -; v_gene: TRBV29-1; d_gene: TRBD2
CDR3aa: CASRDQGVTQYF; CDR3nt: TGTGCCAGCAGAGACCAAGGGGTGACCCAGTACTTC; j_gene: TRBJ2-5; abundance: -; v_gene: TRBV7-9; d_gene: -
CDR3aa: CASTRQVEDTQYF; CDR3nt: TGTGCCAGTACTCGCCAGGTGGAGGATACGCAGTATTTT; j_gene: TRBJ2-3; abundance: -; v_gene: TRBV7-9; d_gene: -
CDR3aa: CASSIGQAFDGYTF; CDR3nt: TGCGCCAGCAGCATCGGACAGGCGTTCGATGGCTACACCTTC; j_gene: TRBJ1-2; abundance: -; v_gene: TRBV5-1; d_gene: TRBD1
CDR3aa: CASSLTATGYTF; CDR3nt: TGTGCCAGCAGTTTGACAGCGACAGGCTACACCTTC; j_gene: TRBJ1-2; abundance: few; v_gene: TRBV6-1; d_gene: -
CDR3aa: CASSDLTRRGFNEKLFF; CDR3nt: TGTGCCAGCAGTGATCTCACCCGGAGGGGGTTTAATGAAAAACTGTTTTTT; j_gene: TRBJ1-4; abundance: few; v_gene: TRBV25-1; d_gene: -
CDR3aa: CSAPLSGASGKNIQYF; CDR3nt: TGCAGTGCCCCCCTTTCCGGGGCATCGGGCAAAAACATTCAGTACTTC; j_gene: TRBJ2-4; abundance: few; v_gene: TRBV20-1; d_gene: -
CDR3aa: CASSYSGVSSGGYEQYF; CDR3nt: TGTGCCAGCAGTTACTCAGGCGTATCTAGCGGGGGCTACGAGCAGTACTTC; j_gene: TRBJ2-7; abundance: many; v_gene: TRBV6-5; d_gene: TRBD2
CDR3aa: CAISGQQTNTEAFF; CDR3nt: TGTGCCATCAGTGGGCAACAGACGAACACTGAAGCTTTCTTT; j_gene: TRBJ1-1; abundance: few; v_gene: TRBV10-3; d_gene: -
CDR3aa: CASSYPPRGGDGYTF; CDR3nt: TGTGCCAGCAGTTACCCGCCCCGAGGGGGCGATGGCTACACCTTC; j_gene: TRBJ1-2; abundance: many; v_gene: TRBV6-5; d_gene: TRBD1
CDR3aa: CASSPTSASYEQYF; CDR3nt: TGTGCCAGCAGCCCAACTAGTGCCTCCTACGAGCAGTACTTC; j_gene: TRBJ2-7; abundance: few; v_gene: TRBV6-1; d_gene: -
CDR3aa: CASSTGGGRAYNEQFF; CDR3nt: TGTGCCAGCAGCACTGGTGGGGGCCGGGCCTACAATGAGCAGTTCTTC; j_gene: TRBJ2-1; abundance: -; v_gene: TRBV6-2/TRBV6-3; d_gene: -
CDR3aa: CASSQEGSTSYNEQFF; CDR3nt: TGTGCCAGCAGCCAAGAGGGATCTACCTCCTACAATGAGCAGTTCTTC; j_gene: TRBJ2-1; abundance: many; v_gene: TRBV4-2; d_gene: -
CDR3aa: CSARDDGDQPQHF; CDR3nt: TGCAGTGCTAGAGATGATGGAGATCAGCCCCAGCATTTT; j_gene: TRBJ1-5; abundance: -; v_gene: TRBV20-1; d_gene: -
CDR3aa: CASSSNSPLHF; CDR3nt: TGTGCCAGCAGTTCAAATTCACCCCTCCACTTT; j_gene: TRBJ1-6; abundance: many; v_gene: TRBV12-3/TRBV12-4; d_gene: -
CDR3aa: CASSPHRGGPQETQYF; CDR3nt: TGTGCCAGCAGCCCTCACCGAGGGGGCCCCCAAGAGACCCAGTACTTC; j_gene: TRBJ2-5; abundance: many; v_gene: TRBV7-3; d_gene: TRBD1
CDR3aa: CSARDPSGGGDTQYF; CDR3nt: TGCAGTGCTAGAGATCCTAGCGGGGGGGGAGATACGCAGTATTTT; j_gene: TRBJ2-3; abundance: -; v_gene: TRBV20-1; d_gene: TRBD2
CDR3aa: CSANQRTDTGELFF; CDR3nt: TGCAGTGCTAACCAGAGAACGGACACCGGGGAGCTGTTTTTT; j_gene: TRBJ2-2; abundance: -; v_gene: TRBV20-1; d_gene: -
CDR3aa: CAWSVQGYEQFF; CDR3nt: TGTGCCTGGAGTGTACAGGGGTATGAGCAGTTCTTC; j_gene: TRBJ2-1; abundance: few; v_gene: TRBV30; d_gene: TRBD1
CDR3aa: CASSPRLGETQYF; CDR3nt: TGTGCCAGCAGCCCCAGGCTGGGGGAGACCCAGTACTTC; j_gene: TRBJ2-5; abundance: many; v_gene: TRBV9; d_gene: -